The T cell receptor (beta chain) described here comes from a study of cytomegalovirus exposure and HLA in healthy donors (dated by TCRdb to the late 2010s). Concerning the study at large: In an earlier analysis of several hundred of the donors, 250 to 350 Gb of sequence data and 90 million to 130 million unique TCR beta sequences from 150 million to 200 million T cells were reported. About 280 gigabases of sequencing data and approximately 93 million unique TCR sequences were included in an early release covering around 650 HLA-typed donors. Among the approximately 430 genotyped donors, approximately 82% belonged to the genetic ancestry cluster associated with self-reported Caucasian donors. The study aimed to test whether cataloging public T cell receptors could reveal signatures of past pathogen exposure. The study used immunosequencing to profile the T cell repertoires of several hundred subjects and linked those repertoires to cytomegalovirus serostatus. Besides the first cohort of 666 subjects, a separate validation cohort made up of 120 different subjects was used. To predict cytomegalovirus infection status, the study combined high-throughput TCR immunosequencing, statistical association of individual TCRs with disease status, and machine learning. In a later analysis, previously published TCR beta repertoires from 600 to 850 donors were re-analyzed and high-resolution HLA genotyping was added so that TCR occurrence patterns could be studied. In the later analysis, no new phenotypic data were used to find candidate immune exposures; instead, reliance was placed on TCR beta sequences and their occurrence across donors. An earlier analysis of approximately 500 of the donors applied high-throughput TCR beta sequencing to assess whether each TCR beta V gene segment acted as functional or pseudogenic. Donor age, sex, ethnicity and CMV serostatus were compiled alongside the repertoire data. A later genetic analysis took genome-wide SNP genotypes for about 55% of the 666 donors and used that subset as a discovery cohort. All discovery cohort repertoires had been generated on a single sequencing platform. HLA typing included class I and class II loci at four-digit resolution. The number of donors typed differed by locus, with roughly 620-640 for A, B, C, DRB1 and DQB1, 522 for DQA1, about 610 for DPA1, and some 440 for DPB1. About five DR-DQ haplotypes were treated as single units for association and clustering because of strong linkage in the cohort. Across some 400 genotyped donors of the cohort, an average of approximately 240,000 unique TCR beta nucleotide sequences per donor were sequenced, and 15% to 20% of those sequences were non-productive. What the work shows at the level of the full study, not this receptor alone: A further reported finding was that TCR beta sequences accurately predicted the HLA-A and HLA-B alleles for most subjects in the first cohort. Assigning TCR associations to individual alleles was difficult when HLA alleles, especially DR and DQ, strongly co-occurred. The authors suggested that the approach could potentially be generalized to other disease states and immunological phenotypes. A later analysis associated around 16,000 TCR beta sequences with specific HLA alleles at a false discovery rate of 0.05. A cluster of highly shared sequence variants was judged likely to represent a technical artifact of the sequencing pipeline. According to a later genetic analysis, donors in an Asian-associated ancestry cluster had fewer N-insertions in productive TCRs than the roughly 670-donor mean. Across donors, most TCR sequences were observed very rarely, whereas some public TCRs were present in many individuals. Linkage disequilibrium might explain the correlated functional status among segregating V segments, but an unknown experimental factor could not be ruled out. In a later analysis, TCR association rates were found to vary across HLA loci, with the most associated TCRs seen for DRB1 alleles and the fewest for HLA-C alleles. A later analysis found that most CMV-associated TCR beta chains appeared HLA-restricted, with HLA associations seemingly driven largely by CMV exposure. The presence/absence analyses assumed that sequencing depth was roughly uniform across donors, and that assumption may not be true. In the study, around 160 TCR beta chains were listed as associated with cytomegalovirus. HLA typing was unavailable for some donors at each locus, so association tests used only the typed subset. The 87-base-pair reads could not distinguish some IMGT-functional V segments, including TRBV6-2 and TRBV6-3, so those segments were excluded. V-gene and J-gene trimming of TCR beta chains was associated with a missense DCLRE1C variant in a later genetic analysis, and the association was replicated in an independent cohort. Immune exposure information for the cohort was limited to CMV serostatus. A few of the identified cytomegalovirus-associated TCR beta chains were confirmed in vitro to be specific for cytomegalovirus antigens. Over 15 rarely observed V segments, including chromosome 9 orphons, were excluded from the earlier analysis of several hundred of the donors because counts were too low. In an earlier analysis of about 600 of the donors, most TCR beta V segments appeared in productive rearrangements about 87% or about 30% of the time, broadly matching IMGT annotations. Several of the top co-occurrence clusters appeared to be linked to parvovirus B19, influenza, CMV and Epstein-Barr virus, according to a later analysis. The classifier was reported to diagnose cytomegalovirus status with high specificity and sensitivity in both the original cohort and the validation cohort. In a later analysis, HLA-associated TCR beta chains were found to be more clonally expanded and to have lower generation probabilities than equally common non-associated chains. In this cohort, only TCR beta chains were sequenced, and detectable features were limited by the absence of alpha or paired-chain data.

From the cysteine through the phenylalanine, the CDR3 covers 13 amino acids. Only the CDR3 region is kept as DNA, spanning 39 bases read in frame from base 1. CDR1 and CDR2, looked up from the germline V gene (reference sequence), are MNHEY and SMNVEV. V and J are truncated by 3 bases and 18 bases respectively, leaving an intervening sequence of 18 bases. About this clone: Its antigen has not been determined. No base qualities exist here, and no much larger clone lies one base off it.

Library creation used the immunoSEQ multiplex PCR assay. A mixture of 60 forward primers for TCR Vbeta segments and 13 reverse primers for TCR Jbeta segments was used in the multiplex PCR. The CDR3 region of rearranged TCR beta genes was amplified from genomic DNA with a multiplex PCR assay. On the Illumina HiSeq System, the amplified TCR beta libraries were sequenced as 87-base-pair reads. In the source study's methods: A later analysis tallied tens of millions of unique TCR beta chains across the 666 repertoires, and some 10 million of those chains were shared by two or more donors. A nearest-neighbor algorithm error-corrected the raw reads and collapsed the reads into unique sequences, merging closely related sequences to remove PCR and sequencing errors. V, D and J gene segments were assigned by aligning CDR3 sequences to IMGT reference sequences. For a sequence to be retained, at least a six-nucleotide match to both a V gene segment and a J gene segment was required. Rearrangements were classified as productive when the CDR3 lacked stop codons and remained in frame with V and J, and all other rearrangements were classified as non-productive. Following IMGT convention, CDR3 was defined as the stretch from the second conserved V-encoded cysteine up to the conserved J-encoded phenylalanine. The earlier analysis of some 580 of the donors excluded any sequence lacking an unambiguous match to a single V gene segment. An earlier analysis of 550 to 650 of the donors classified V segments as functional when productive rearrangements were above 56.7% and as segregating when the standard deviation between donors was above 5%. A statistical classification framework was built to diagnose cytomegalovirus status from the catalog of TCR beta chain sequences. In a later analysis, TCR nucleotide sequences were compared against IMGT/GENE-DB human TR gene sequences so that V and J genes could be assigned. A later analysis assigned CDR3 sequences and most-parsimonious VDJ recombination scenarios with the TCRdist pipeline. In a later analysis, every TCR beta chain was defined by the combination of its CDR3 amino acid sequence and its V-gene family, and reads without a unique V-gene family were dropped. In a later analysis, 450 to 600 highly shared, low-generation-probability nucleotide sequences were removed to address suspected cross-contamination and a sequencing artifact. For each public chain, a later analysis derived a clonal expansion index from normalized ranks of inferred template counts within each repertoire. In a later analysis, generation probabilities were computed with a VDJ recombination model fitted to out-of-frame rearrangements, and the resulting probabilities were checked against IGoR. Hypergeometric tests were used in a later analysis to score TCR-TCR, TCR-HLA and TCR-CMV co-occurrence, with a repertoire-size bias correction applied to the TCR pairs. To estimate false discovery rates, a later analysis permuted the HLA or CMV assignments 20 times. A later analysis grouped co-occurring TCRs with DBSCAN, adding TCRdist sequence similarity when clustering within HLA-allele-positive subsets. Repertoires with fewer than 30,000 or more than 120,000 public chains were left out of co-occurrence clustering, as were a handful of repertoires with anomalous nucleotide sharing. Drawn from immuneACCESS, this table holds only the in-frame rearrangements with V and J called that TCRdb kept. Clones are partly lost; checked studies trace under half to an unresolved V gene and leave the rest unexplained. V and J calls and clone size are those listed in that table; D and trimming were worked out from the DNA. The sample table records tens of thousands of clones; less than 80% of these occur just once. The ten largest account for 7.8% of the sample.

In total, roughly 710 healthy bone marrow donors made up the cohort. At the time of sampling, every cohort member was nominally healthy, though immune exposures that went unrecorded were likely present. The donor tested CMV seropositive and was one of the 289 seropositive cohort members. A peripheral blood sample was collected from each donor, and TCR beta sequencing was performed on peripheral blood mononuclear cells. The Qiagen DNeasy Blood Extraction Kit was used to extract genomic DNA from the blood cell samples. Material: PBMCs. The sequence joins TRBV27 to TRBJ1-6; TRBD1 could be the D gene, as 5 bases match. This TCR derives from a man in his 60s in good health and CMV-seropositive. DNA sequence: TGTGCCAGCAGTTTTACCTATGACAGTTCCCCCCACTTT. It is translated as CASSFTYDSSPHF.